Listed here are 12 T cell receptor beta chains from one sample, sequenced in a study of shared clonotypes between healthy human individuals (dated by TCRdb to 2020 to 2022). Libraries came from the immunoSEQ multiplex PCR assay. This immuneACCESS table, as held by TCRdb, lists in-frame sequences with V and J called but not all clones. Of the missing ones, under half trace to an unresolved V gene in checked studies; the others have no known cause. This sample lists over a million clones; approximately 80% were detected once. Clones ranked in the top ten supply under 0.65% of the sample. The sample consisted of memory CD4+ T cells from PBMCs. What this sample's cell subset or site label stands for: CD45RA-negative fraction. These receptors originate from a man in his late teens or twenties in good health. Some clones in this sample may be carry-over from other donors' samples.

This clone was seen only a few times. The chain uses TRBV19 and TRBJ2-7; D ambiguous. The CDR3 consists of 15 residues. Germline V lookup: CDR1 LNHDA, CDR2 SQIVND (reference sequence). V lost 5 bases to trimming and J lost 3 bases, with 17 bases between them. CDR3 bases: TGTGCCAGTAGTGCTGGCCCCGGGTTGGGCTACGAGCAGTACTTC. The encoded protein is CASSAGPGLGYEQYF.

Comment on this clone: Other DNA sequences from this sample encode an identical CDR3 as well. The rearrangement links TRBV5-4 to TRBJ1-2, with TRBD1 matching 12 bases. CDR1 SGHNT and CDR2 YYREEE come from the germline V gene (reference sequence). V shed 4 bases and J 8 bases; nucleotides not matched to a gene: 6. The CDR3 covers 14 residues. In nucleotides, the CDR3 is TGTGCCAGCAGCCTGGGACAGGGGGCGCGAGGCTACACCTTC. Translating it yields CASSLGQGARGYTF.

In its sample, this clone was seen a few times. The chain uses TRBV6-6 and TRBJ1-1; the D is unclear. Germline V gene data show CDR1 as MNHNY and CDR2 as SVGAGI (reference sequence). The germline V and J ends were trimmed by 2 bases and 8 bases, with 6 bases remaining between them. This CDR3 spans 11 amino acids. CDR3 sequence: CASSYPGEAFF. The CDR3 DNA reads as TGTGCCAGCAGTTACCCGGGAGAAGCTTTCTTT.

The V and J genes are TRBV6-1 and TRBJ2-7, with 9 bases fitting TRBD1. Germline trimming cut 6 bases from V and 7 bases from J; bases unmatched to any gene: 13. The germline CDR1 and CDR2 sequences are MNHNS and SASEGT. This CDR3 region has 15 residues. This CDR3 is CASRRTGQGSGEQYF. CDR3 coding DNA: TGTGCCAGCAGAAGGACAGGACAGGGGAGTGGGGAGCAGTACTTC.

About this clone: This CDR3 is also generated by other DNA sequences in the sample. V usage is TRBV7-3 and J usage is TRBJ2-1; 7 bases line up with TRBD1. The germline V gene has CDR1 SGHTA and CDR2 FQGTGA. The CDR3 is 16 amino acids. With 1 base clipped from V and 0 bases from J, the junction kept 3 bases outside the gene matches. The CDR3 region is CASSLMRDSSYNEQFF. CDR3 in DNA: TGTGCCAGCAGCTTAATGAGGGACAGCTCCTACAATGAGCAGTTCTTC.

This clone was picked up one time. The chain has TRBV6-6 and TRBJ1-1; 7 bases fit TRBD1. The CDR3 is made up of 14 amino acids. The V and J ends lost 6 bases and 2 bases, in that order; junction bases with no gene match: 6. CDR1 and CDR2 from the germline V gene are MNHNY and SVGAGI (reference sequence). CDR3 sequence: CASRTGTVNTEAFF. The CDR3 DNA reads TGTGCCAGCAGGACCGGGACAGTAAACACTGAAGCTTTCTTT.

This sequence joins TRBV5-1 and TRBJ1-1, with D possibly TRBD1 on 6 matching bases. Per germline, CDR1 SGHRS and CDR2 YFSETQ. The V end lost 7 bases, the J end lost 1 base, and 14 bases lay between the germline ends. The CDR3 spans 14 residues. Here the CDR3 reads CASAWDTANTEAFF. The CDR3 DNA sequence: TGCGCCAGCGCCTGGGACACAGCGAACACTGAAGCTTTCTTT.

The chain has TRBV10-3 and TRBJ2-2; D unclear. The V gene lost 3 bases and the J gene lost 6 bases, with 11 bases spanning the gap. CDR3 size: 14 residues. Germline CDR1 is ENHRY and CDR2 is SYGVKD. The CDR3 region is CAISEWDSAGELFF. The CDR3 DNA sequence: TGTGCCATCAGTGAATGGGATTCTGCCGGGGAGCTGTTTTTT.

The chain couples TRBV14 to TRBJ2-1; D is unresolved. The CDR3 is 13 residues long. Germline V CDR1 and CDR2: SGHDN, FVKESK. V lost 0 bases and J 13 bases, leaving 13 bases between the germline ends. The CDR3 region is CASSQDLPTAQFF. The CDR3 nucleotides read TGTGCCAGCAGCCAAGATCTTCCGACCGCCCAGTTCTTC.

This rearrangement joins TRBV5-1 to TRBJ2-3; tentative D call: TRBD1 (6 bases). Deletions cut 2 bases from V and 4 bases from J, with 20 bases between. Germline loops: CDR1 SGHRS, CDR2 YFSETQ. There are 17 residues in the CDR3. The CDR3 DNA sequence: TGCGCCAGCAGCTTAACAGGGAGCAGCTACAGCGCAGATACGCAGTATTTT. This sequence encodes CASSLTGSSYSADTQYF.

This clone has just a few counts. V is TRBV10-3 and J is TRBJ1-4; 9 bases match TRBD1. Trimming took 2 bases from V and 6 from J; bases not matched to a gene: 4. This CDR3 has 15 residues. From germline, CDR1 is ENHRY and CDR2 SYGVKD. CDR3 amino acids: CAISEPGTGYEKLFF. CDR3 DNA: TGTGCCATCAGTGAGCCCGGGACAGGGTATGAAAAACTGTTTTTT.

The V gene is TRBV6-5, the J gene TRBJ2-5, with a weak D call TRBD2 (6 bases). The CDR3 has 14 amino acids. The germline V gene encodes CDR1 MNHEY and CDR2 SVGAGI. The V and J ends lost 6 bases and 2 bases respectively, with 13 bases between them. The CDR3 here is CASRRGLAQETQYF. The CDR3 DNA is TGTGCCAGCAGGAGGGGACTCGCTCAAGAGACCCAGTACTTC.